Given below is one T cell receptor beta chain in context. This sample stems from a study of blood T cell repertoires in COVID-19. The method was immunoSEQ multiplex PCR; TCRdb's version includes in-frame clones alone and lacks a portion of them. In the table there are under 450,000 clones, 83% of which are singletons. The germline CDR1 and CDR2 sequences are KGHSH and LQKENI. The ends lost 4 bases at V and 4 bases at J; junction bases unmatched: 8. This CDR3 is 16 amino acids long. The sample comprised PBMCs or T cells enriched from blood (not recorded which). This sequence was found in a woman in her 50s who had recovered from COVID-19. J is TRBJ1-4 and V is TRBV18, with 8 positions matching TRBD1. Written as DNA, the CDR3 is TGTGCCAGCTCACGGGGACAGGTTCCTAATAATGAAAAACTGTTTTTT. As protein: CASSRGQVPNNEKLFF. The entire variable domain, with the rest obtained from reference TRBV18 and TRBJ1-4, is as follows: NAGVMQNPRHLVRRRGQEARLRCSPMKGHSHVYWYRQLPEEGLKFMVYLQKENIIDESGMPKERFSAEFPKEGPSILRIQQVVRGDSAAYFCASSRGQVPNNEKLFFGSGTQLSVL.